This T cell receptor (beta chain) was sequenced during a study of graft-versus-host responses after intestinal transplantation. Study details: Anti-thymocyte globulin served as induction for all recipients, who then took tacrolimus and steroids for about three years. Study-level points and caveats: Early after transplant, HvG declines were associated with peak levels of circulating GvH clones. Recipient marrow contained GvH clones, some of which appeared first in ileum or blood. Where graft-donor T cell macrochimerism was present, patients had high graft-versus-host to host-versus-graft clonal ratios in allografts.

The ends were cut back, 5 bases at V and 4 bases at J, with 2 bases in the middle. Germline V gene lookup returns CDR1 MNHEY and CDR2 SMNVEV (reference sequence). This CDR3 comprises 10 residues. Concerning this clone itself: Its matching antigen is unknown.

Assay: immunoSEQ multiplex PCR; the TCRdb copy retains only in-frame clones and omits some. There are 90,000 to 130,000 clones in the sample; 90% to 95% occur only once, and approximately 1% lies in the top ten. The clonotype comes from a human donor who was the organ donor for an intestinal transplant. This material consisted of unstimulated CD8+ T cells sorted from spleen or lymph node cells, taken before transplant. This chain connects TRBV27 to TRBJ1-2; D gene unclear. CDR3 DNA sequence: TGTGCCAGCAGTCGCTATGGCTACACCTTC. As protein: CASSRYGYTF.